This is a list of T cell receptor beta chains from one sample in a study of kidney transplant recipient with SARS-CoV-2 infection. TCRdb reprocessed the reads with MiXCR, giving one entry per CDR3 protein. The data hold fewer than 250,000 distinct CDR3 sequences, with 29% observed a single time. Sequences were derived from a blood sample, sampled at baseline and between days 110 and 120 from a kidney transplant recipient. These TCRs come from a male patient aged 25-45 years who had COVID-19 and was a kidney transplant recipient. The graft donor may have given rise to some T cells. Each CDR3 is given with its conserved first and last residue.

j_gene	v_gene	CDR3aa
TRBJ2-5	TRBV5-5	CASSPGQASGETQYF
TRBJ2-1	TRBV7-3	CASSPGYRWDPSYNEQFF
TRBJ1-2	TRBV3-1	CASSSRNTLRKTYGYAF
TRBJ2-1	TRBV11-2	CASSLMLGGYNEQFF
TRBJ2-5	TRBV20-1	CSARRQGAFPQYF
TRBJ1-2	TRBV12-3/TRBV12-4	CASSLFPSFRKTYGYTF
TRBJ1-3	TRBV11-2	CASSTRDTRNTIYF
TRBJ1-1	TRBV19	CASSIGGRVMNTEAFF
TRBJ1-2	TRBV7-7	CASSGKGKCRRTYGYTF
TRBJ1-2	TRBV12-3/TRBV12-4	CASSGANSFRKTYGYTF
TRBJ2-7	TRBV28	CASKGNGAELYEQYF
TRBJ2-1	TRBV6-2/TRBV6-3	CASSYQGGVNEQFF
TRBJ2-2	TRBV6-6	CASSYQGPTTTGELFF
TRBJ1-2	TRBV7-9	CASSCHPYHGKTYGYTF
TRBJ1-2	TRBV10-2	CASSSMDTSRKTYGYTF
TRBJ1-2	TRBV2	CASSFGVYRWKTYGYTF
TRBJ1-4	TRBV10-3	CAISAGGEKLFF
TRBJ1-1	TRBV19	CASGFIENTEAFF
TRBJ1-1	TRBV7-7	CASSFRFQGRRTEAFF
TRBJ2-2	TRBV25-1	CASSEKNTGELFF
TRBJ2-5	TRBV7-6	CASSSAYQETQYF
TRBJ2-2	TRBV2	CASSVQENTGELFF
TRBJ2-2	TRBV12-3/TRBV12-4	CASSPGTFTGELFF
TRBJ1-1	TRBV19	CASSIEGRGVNTEAFF
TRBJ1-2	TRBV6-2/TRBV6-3	CASSKSANYGYTF
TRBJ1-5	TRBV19	CAEAGTGVRQPQHF
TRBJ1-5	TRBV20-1	CSARFWDSDQPQHF
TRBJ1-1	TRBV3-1	CASSVYVPISIRTEAFF
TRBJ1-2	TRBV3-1	CASSYVVTLRKTHGYTF